The sequence of this T cell receptor beta chain was determined in a study of blood T cells in healthy people across ages. General observations from the study: Long-lived and aged donors differed, with more naive CD4+ cells and higher diversity in the long-lived.

To note about this clonotype: Its antigen is currently unknown.

The use of a sample-barcoded 5' primer and a J-beta primer mix characterized a second PCR of about 6 to 12 cycles. TCRdb reprocessed the 5' RACE reads via MiXCR and lists one record per CDR3 protein. Of hundreds of thousands of distinct CDR3 sequences detected, 58% appear once; the ten largest clones hold around 22%. No fewer than 5.5 micrograms of total RNA were isolated from every sample. After removal of 4 bases from V and 7 bases from J, the junction contained 14 bases not matched to a gene. Germline V gene lookup returns CDR1 SEHNR and CDR2 FQNEAQ (reference sequence). The CDR3 is 17 residues long.

This chain connects TRBV7-9 to TRBJ2-1, with 9 bases aligning to TRBD2. The sequenced sample consisted of blood. The source of this sequence is a young man in good health. The CDR3 is CASSSLVAGEKGNEQFF. Here the CDR3 DNA reads TGTGCCAGCAGCTCTTTAGTAGCGGGAGAGAAAGGAAATGAGCAGTTCTTC.